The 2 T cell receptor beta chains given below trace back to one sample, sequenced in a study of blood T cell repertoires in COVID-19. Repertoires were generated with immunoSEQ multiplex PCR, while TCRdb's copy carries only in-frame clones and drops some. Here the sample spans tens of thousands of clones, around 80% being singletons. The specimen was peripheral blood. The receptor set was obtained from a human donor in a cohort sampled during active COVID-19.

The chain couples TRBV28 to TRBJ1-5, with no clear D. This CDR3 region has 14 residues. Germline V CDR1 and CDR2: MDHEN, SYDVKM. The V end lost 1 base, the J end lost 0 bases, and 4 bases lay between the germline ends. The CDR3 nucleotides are TGTGCCAGCAGTTTATCCGGTAGCAATCAGCCCCAGCATTTT. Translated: CASSLSGSNQPQHF. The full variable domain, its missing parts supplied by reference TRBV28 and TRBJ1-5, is DVKVTQSSRYLVKRTGEKVFLECVQDMDHENMFWYRQDPGLGLRLIYFSYDVKMKEKGDIPEGYSVSREKKERFSLILESASTNQTSMYLCASSLSGSNQPQHFGDGTRLSIL.

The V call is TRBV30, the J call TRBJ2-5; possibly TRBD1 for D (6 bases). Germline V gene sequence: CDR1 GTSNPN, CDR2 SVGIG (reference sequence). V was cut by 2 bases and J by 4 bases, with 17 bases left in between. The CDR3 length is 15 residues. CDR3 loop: CAWSTSGVRGETQYF. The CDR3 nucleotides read TGTGCCTGGAGTACCTCGGGTGTCAGGGGAGAGACCCAGTACTTC.